This TCR beta chain was identified during a study of control samples from healthy donors and cancer patients. Germline CDR1 is SNHLY and CDR2 is FYNNEI. Trimming cost V 1 base and J 5 bases, with 15 bases left between them. The CDR3 is 16 amino acids. Clones were read by immunoSEQ multiplex PCR, and TCRdb kept only the in-frame ones, dropping some. The repertoire has about 42,000 clones, around 78% of them found once; the top ten carry about half. This TCR was recovered from a man aged 60 to 75 in good health. V gene TRBV2 combines with J gene TRBJ2-1; D possibly corresponds to TRBD1 (6 bases). The sample taken for sequencing was blood. The CDR3 here is CASSEGAGTHDNEQFF. CDR3 coding DNA: TGTGCCAGCAGTGAAGGGGCCGGGACACACGACAATGAGCAGTTCTTC.